This T cell receptor (beta chain) was identified during a study of blood T cell repertoires in COVID-19. Study at large: Donors in the United States, Italy and Spain gave samples during acute or convalescent COVID-19.

This CDR3 has 15 amino acids. Between the trimmed V and J ends, which lost 5 bases and 8 bases, there was a span of 18 bases. The germline V gene encodes CDR1 SGHVS and CDR2 FQNEAQ. The authors' processing: From reference gene primer amplification, estimates of nucleated cell counts were derived. The method was immunoSEQ multiplex PCR; TCRdb's version includes in-frame clones alone and lacks a portion of them. From that table come the V and J calls and clone size; the DNA was used to work out D and trimming. Of about 140,000 clones listed, more than 80% are singletons. This TCR was recovered from a human donor in a cohort sampled during active COVID-19. This rearrangement joins TRBV7-8 to TRBJ1-4; D gene unclear. Sequences were obtained from peripheral blood. The CDR3 here is CASSTNANRGEKLFF. CDR3 DNA sequence: TGTGCCAGCAGCACCAACGCCAATAGAGGAGAAAAACTGTTTTTT.